The rows below give T cell receptor beta chains drawn from one sample of a study of CD8+ T cells in alopecia areata. Sequencing used immunoSEQ multiplex PCR; TCRdb keeps in-frame clones, though not all of them. Among about 160,000 clones, approximately 65% were seen once, and the ten largest hold over 0.85%. The source was CD4+ T cells sorted from blood, collected at week 4, from a patient treated with tofacitinib. All receptors derive from a human donor with alopecia areata. CDR3s include the opening cysteine and the closing phenylalanine or tryptophan. The D gene is left open where the match is weak. Size is omitted from some rows. Given values are once, few, many or a class for expanded clones.

V gene	J gene	clone size	D gene	CDR3 protein	CDR3 DNA
TRBV30	TRBJ1-5	-	TRBD1	CAWGSTGGGQPQHF	TGTGCCTGGGGATCGACAGGGGGAGGACAGCCCCAGCATTTT
TRBV30	TRBJ1-4	-	TRBD1	CAWGGTGGLYEKLFF	TGTGCCTGGGGAGGGACAGGGGGCTTGTATGAAAAACTGTTTTTT
TRBV6-5	TRBJ1-1	-	-	CASNDPWNTEAFF	TGTGCCAGCAATGACCCTTGGAACACTGAAGCTTTCTTT
TRBV23-1	TRBJ2-7	-	-	CASSQQTGCEQYF	TGCGCCAGCAGTCAACAAACAGGGTGCGAGCAGTACTTC
TRBV30	TRBJ1-3	-	-	CAWTPRPGASGNTIYF	TGTGCCTGGACCCCAAGGCCAGGAGCCTCTGGAAACACCATATATTTT
TRBV7-9	TRBJ2-1	once	TRBD2	CASSLWLAEYNEQFF	TGTGCCAGCAGCTTATGGCTAGCGGAGTACAATGAGCAGTTCTTC
TRBV27	TRBJ1-4	once	-	CASSIYWTGGEKLFF	TGTGCCAGCAGTATATACTGGACGGGGGGTGAAAAACTGTTTTTT
TRBV23-1	TRBJ1-2	-	-	CASIAARPRVYGYTF	TGCGCCAGCATTGCCGCACGACCGCGGGTCTATGGCTACACCTTC
TRBV6-5	TRBJ1-1	-	-	CASRRGMNTEAFF	TGTGCCAGCCGGCGAGGGATGAACACTGAAGCTTTCTTT
TRBV18	TRBJ1-5	-	TRBD1	CASSSGQGSNQPQHF	TGTGCCAGCTCATCGGGACAGGGAAGCAATCAGCCCCAGCATTTT
TRBV29-1	TRBJ2-3	-	-	CSHPILGGIFTDTQYF	TGCAGCCACCCCATTTTGGGGGGCATCTTCACAGATACGCAGTATTTT
TRBV7-2	TRBJ1-2	-	TRBD1	CASSLTGWANYGYTF	TGTGCCAGCAGTTTGACAGGGTGGGCTAACTATGGCTACACCTTC
TRBV10-3	TRBJ1-6	-	-	CAISEFQVNSPLHF	TGTGCCATCAGTGAATTTCAGGTGAATTCACCCCTCCACTTT
TRBV29-1	TRBJ2-1	-	-	CSVEGGSRQFF	TGCAGCGTTGAAGGGGGGTCCCGGCAGTTCTTC
TRBV29-1	TRBJ2-3	-	-	CSPLQSYTDTQYF	TGCAGCCCCCTCCAGTCGTACACAGATACGCAGTATTTT
TRBV25-1	TRBJ1-1	-	-	CASSHLGGVGEAFF	TGTGCCAGCAGTCACCTCGGGGGGGTCGGAGAGGCTTTCTTT
TRBV7-2	TRBJ2-1	few	-	CASSPPPRGNIYNEQFF	TGTGCCAGCAGCCCGCCCCCCCGGGGGAATATCTACAATGAGCAGTTCTTC
TRBV14	TRBJ2-1	-	TRBD2	CASSLRTSGGSWGEQFF	TGTGCCAGCAGCCTAAGGACTAGCGGGGGTTCGTGGGGTGAGCAGTTCTTC
TRBV29-1	TRBJ2-3	-	TRBD2	CSVAFQRGTTDTQYF	TGCAGCGTTGCTTTCCAGCGGGGGACCACAGATACGCAGTATTTT
TRBV27	TRBJ2-1	-	-	CASSLRHHNEQFF	TGTGCCAGCAGTTTAAGGCACCACAATGAGCAGTTCTTC
TRBV30	TRBJ2-6	-	-	CAWSGDGANVLTF	TGTGCCTGGAGTGGGGATGGGGCCAACGTCCTGACTTTC
TRBV6-5	TRBJ1-3	-	TRBD1	CASGTGAGNTIYF	TGTGCCAGCGGGACAGGAGCAGGAAACACCATATATTTT